The 7 T cell receptor beta chains listed next were all sequenced from one sample in a study of blood T cell repertoires in COVID-19. Profiling relied on immunoSEQ multiplex PCR, and the TCRdb table lists in-frame clones only, not all of them. Of approximately 230,000 clones in the sample, approximately 86% were seen once. Sequenced: peripheral blood. The receptors derive from a man older than 75 with acute or convalescent COVID-19.

The chain employs TRBV19 and TRBJ1-5; tentative D call: TRBD1 (5 bases). Germline CDR1 and CDR2: LNHDA and SQIVND (reference sequence). This CDR3 is built from 14 residues. V was trimmed by 8 bases and J by 4 bases, leaving 15 bases between them. The DNA of the CDR3 is TGTGCCAGTCTCGATATGAACAGGAATCAGCCCCAGCATTTT. It is translated as CASLDMNRNQPQHF.

V usage is TRBV4-3 and J usage is TRBJ1-2; D is undetermined. The V end lost 4 bases, the J end lost 0 bases, and 9 bases lay between the germline ends. The germline V gene has CDR1 LGHNA and CDR2 YSLEER. The CDR3 is 14 amino acids. The CDR3 region has the DNA TGCGCCAGCAGCCCCCAGATTGCTAACTATGGCTACACCTTC. It is translated as CASSPQIANYGYTF.

The chain is built from TRBV6-2 or TRBV6-3 and TRBJ1-6; 9 bases match TRBD1. The trim removed 5 bases at V and 10 bases at J, leaving 9 bases unmatched. In germline, CDR1 is MNHEY, CDR2 SVGEGT. The CDR3 is made up of 15 amino acids. Written as DNA, the CDR3 is TGTGCCAGCAGTCATCCGGGACAGGGAAACTCACCCCTCCACTTT. This translates into CASSHPGQGNSPLHF.

This chain connects TRBV5-4 to TRBJ2-5; D not resolved. The germline CDR1 and CDR2 sequences are SGHNT and YYREEE (reference sequence). The CDR3 runs to 13 residues. Trimming removed 4 bases at V and 7 bases at J, with 14 bases between. As DNA, the CDR3 is TGTGCCAGCAGCCGAGACACCCCCGGGACCCAGTACTTC. This gives the protein CASSRDTPGTQYF.

CDR3 bases: TGTGCCATCACCCCGGGGGGGTGGGGGTATGGCTACACCTTC. Protein: CAITPGGWGYGYTF. The chain recombines TRBV10-3 with TRBJ1-2, with a weak D call TRBD1 (5 bases). CDR3 size: 14 residues. The germline V and J ends were trimmed by 7 bases and 5 bases, with 17 bases remaining between them. Germline V lookup: CDR1 ENHRY, CDR2 SYGVKD.

This chain connects TRBV6-2 or TRBV6-3 to TRBJ2-2; the D gene is possibly TRBD2 (6 bases). V was cut by 2 bases and J by 2 bases, with 9 bases left in between. This CDR3 has 15 amino acids. Germline V gene lookup returns CDR1 MNHEY and CDR2 SVGEGT. The CDR3 region has the DNA TGTGCCAGCAGTTACCAGCGGGCTAACACCGGGGAGCTGTTTTTT. Amino acids: CASSYQRANTGELFF.

The chain uses TRBV7-8 and TRBJ1-6; no clear D. V gave up 3 bases and J gave up 4 bases, with 7 bases separating them. This CDR3 contains 14 residues. The germline V gene encodes CDR1 SGHVS and CDR2 FQNEAQ. In DNA, the CDR3 is TGTGCCAGCAGCTTGGGGAGTTATAATTCACCCCTCCACTTT. Protein product: CASSLGSYNSPLHF.